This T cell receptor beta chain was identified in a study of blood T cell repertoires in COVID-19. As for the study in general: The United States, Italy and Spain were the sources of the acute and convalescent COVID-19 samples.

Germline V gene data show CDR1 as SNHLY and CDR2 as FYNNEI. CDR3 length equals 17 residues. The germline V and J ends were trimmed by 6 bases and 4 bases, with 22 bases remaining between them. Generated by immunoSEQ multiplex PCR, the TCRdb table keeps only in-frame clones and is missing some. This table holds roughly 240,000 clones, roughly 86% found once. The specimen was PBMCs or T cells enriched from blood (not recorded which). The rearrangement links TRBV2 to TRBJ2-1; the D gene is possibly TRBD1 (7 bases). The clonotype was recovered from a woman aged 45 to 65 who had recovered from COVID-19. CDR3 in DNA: TGTGCCAGCAGCTGGGGGGACAGCAGATCCATATACAATGAGCAGTTCTTC. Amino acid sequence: CASSWGDSRSIYNEQFF. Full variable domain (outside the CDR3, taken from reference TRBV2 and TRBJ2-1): EPEVTQTPSHQVTQMGQEVILRCVPISNHLYFYWYRQILGQKVEFLVSFYNNEISEKSEIFDDQFSVERPDGSNFTLKIRSTKLEDSAMYFCASSWGDSRSIYNEQFFGPGTRLTVL.